The source of this T cell receptor beta chain is a study of OX40 agonist ivuxolimab in advanced cancers. Background on the study: Ivuxolimab is a fully human IgG2 antibody that activates OX40 (CD134).

Here immunoSEQ multiplex PCR was the method, and the copy in TCRdb shows in-frame clones only, minus some. Among 55,000 to 90,000 clones listed, 70% to 90% were seen once. The ends lost 4 bases at V and 8 bases at J; junction bases unmatched: 14. Germline CDR1 reads SGHNT; CDR2 reads YYREEE (reference sequence). There are 16 residues in the CDR3. The sequence derives from an adult with an advanced solid tumor such as melanoma, head and neck, liver or kidney cancer. The V call is TRBV5-4, the J call TRBJ2-2, with TRBD2 matching 7 bases. Sequenced material: CD4+ or CD8+ T cells sorted from blood, taken in a trial of the OX40 agonist ivuxolimab. CDR3 sequence reads: CASSPRRLAEEGELFF. For the CDR3, the DNA is TGTGCCAGCAGCCCTCGGAGACTAGCCGAAGAGGGGGAGCTGTTTTTT. The whole variable domain, filled in from reference TRBV5-4 and TRBJ2-2, reads ETGVTQSPTHLIKTRGQQVTLRCSSQSGHNTVSWYQQALGQGPQFIFQYYREEENGRGNFPPRFSGLQFPNYSSELNVNALELDDSALYLCASSPRRLAEEGELFFGEGSRLTVL.